This T cell receptor beta chain was documented in a study of PD-L1 blockade in urothelial cancer. Study context: Atezolizumab, begun by patients around 2014, was given at 1,200 mg intravenously every 3 weeks. Males with bladder-origin urothelial cancer made up about 90% of the roughly 29 patients. Analyses used blood from 3 weeks (second dose) and 6 weeks after treatment start.

Described time point: pretreatment peripheral blood. General study findings and limits: Pretreatment clonality of the blood TCR repertoire below the median was predictive of superior survival.

With respect to this clone: Its target is not known.

Profiled with immunoSEQ multiplex PCR; TCRdb holds only in-frame clones, not every one. This sample has under 95,000 clones, with 65% to 85% found just once. The receptor comes from an older woman with urothelial cancer. The material sequenced was PBMCs, taken around atezolizumab (anti-PD-L1) treatment.

The DNA of the CDR3 is TGTGCCAGCAGCTTGGCCAACTCCTACAATGAGCAGTTCTTC. It is translated as CASSLANSYNEQFF. The rearrangement joins TRBV5-4 to TRBJ2-1, with D unresolved. This CDR3 has 14 amino acids. The germline CDR1 and CDR2 sequences are SGHNT and YYREEE (reference sequence). Trimming pared 0 bases from V and 0 bases from J, leaving 4 bases between.